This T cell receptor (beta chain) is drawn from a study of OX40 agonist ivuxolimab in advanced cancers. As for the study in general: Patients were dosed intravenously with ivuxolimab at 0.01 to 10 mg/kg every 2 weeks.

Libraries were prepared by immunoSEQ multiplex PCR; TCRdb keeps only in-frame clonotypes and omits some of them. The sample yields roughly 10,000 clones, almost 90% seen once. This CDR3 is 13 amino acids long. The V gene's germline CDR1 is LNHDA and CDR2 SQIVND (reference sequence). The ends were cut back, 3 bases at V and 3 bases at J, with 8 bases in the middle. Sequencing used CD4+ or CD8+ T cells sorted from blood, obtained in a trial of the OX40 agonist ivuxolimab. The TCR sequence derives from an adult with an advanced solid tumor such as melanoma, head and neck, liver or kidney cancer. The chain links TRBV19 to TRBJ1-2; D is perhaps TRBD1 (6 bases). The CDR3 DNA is TGTGCCAGTAGTATGAGGGGGGACTATGGCTACACCTTC. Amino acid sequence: CASSMRGDYGYTF.